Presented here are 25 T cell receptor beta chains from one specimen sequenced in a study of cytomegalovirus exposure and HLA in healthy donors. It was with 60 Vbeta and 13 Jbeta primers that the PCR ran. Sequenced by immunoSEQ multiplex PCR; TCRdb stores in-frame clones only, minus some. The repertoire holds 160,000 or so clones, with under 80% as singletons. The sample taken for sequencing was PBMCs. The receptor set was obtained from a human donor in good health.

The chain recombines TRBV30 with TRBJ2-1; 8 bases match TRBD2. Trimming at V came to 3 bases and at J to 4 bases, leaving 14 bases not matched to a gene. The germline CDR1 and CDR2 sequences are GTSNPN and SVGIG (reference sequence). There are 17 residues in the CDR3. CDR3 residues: CAWSVPVSGGPYNEQFF. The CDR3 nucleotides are TGTGCCTGGAGCGTCCCCGTAAGCGGGGGACCGTACAATGAGCAGTTCTTC.

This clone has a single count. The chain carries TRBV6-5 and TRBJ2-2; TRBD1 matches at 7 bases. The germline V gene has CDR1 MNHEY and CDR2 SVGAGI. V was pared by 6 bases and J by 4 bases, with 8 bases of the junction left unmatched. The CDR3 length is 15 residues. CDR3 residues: CASSQQGLGTGELFF. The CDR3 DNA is TGTGCCAGCAGCCAACAGGGGCTGGGCACCGGGGAGCTGTTTTTT.

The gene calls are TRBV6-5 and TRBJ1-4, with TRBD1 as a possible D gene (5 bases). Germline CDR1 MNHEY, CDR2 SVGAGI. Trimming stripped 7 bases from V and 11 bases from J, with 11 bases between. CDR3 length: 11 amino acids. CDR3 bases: TGTGCCAGCACCGCCGGGGGGAAACTGTTTTTT. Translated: CASTAGGKLFF.

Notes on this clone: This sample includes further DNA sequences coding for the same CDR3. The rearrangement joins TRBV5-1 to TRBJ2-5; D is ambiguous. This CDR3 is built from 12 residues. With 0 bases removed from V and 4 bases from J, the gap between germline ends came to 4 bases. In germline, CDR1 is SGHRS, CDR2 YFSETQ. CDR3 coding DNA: TGCGCCAGCAGCTTGGCCCTAGAGACCCAGTACTTC. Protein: CASSLALETQYF.

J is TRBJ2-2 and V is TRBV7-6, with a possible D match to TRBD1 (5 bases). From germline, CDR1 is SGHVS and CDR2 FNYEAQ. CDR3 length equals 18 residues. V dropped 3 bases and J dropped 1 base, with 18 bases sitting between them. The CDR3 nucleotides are TGTGCCAGCAGCTTCTACCCCCCAGAGACAGAGAACACCGGGGAGCTGTTTTTT. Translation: CASSFYPPETENTGELFF.

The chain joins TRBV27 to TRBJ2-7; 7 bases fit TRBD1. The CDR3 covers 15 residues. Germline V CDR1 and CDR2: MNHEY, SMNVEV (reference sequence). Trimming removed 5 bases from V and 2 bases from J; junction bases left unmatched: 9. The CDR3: CASSTDRVVTYEQYF. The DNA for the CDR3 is TGTGCCAGCAGTACAGACAGGGTAGTGACCTACGAGCAGTACTTC.

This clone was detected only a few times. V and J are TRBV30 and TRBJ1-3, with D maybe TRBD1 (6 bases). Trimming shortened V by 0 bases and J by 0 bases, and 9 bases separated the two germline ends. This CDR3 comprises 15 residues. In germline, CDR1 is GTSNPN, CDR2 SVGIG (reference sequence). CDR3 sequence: CAWSVLGGSGNTIYF. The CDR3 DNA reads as TGTGCCTGGAGTGTACTAGGGGGCTCTGGAAACACCATATATTTT.

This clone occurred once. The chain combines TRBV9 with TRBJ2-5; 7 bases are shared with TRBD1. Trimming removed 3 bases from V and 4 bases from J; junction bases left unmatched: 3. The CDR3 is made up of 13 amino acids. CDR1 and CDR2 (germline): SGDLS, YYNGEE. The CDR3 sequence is CASSGAGGETQYF. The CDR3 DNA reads TGTGCCAGCAGCGGAGCAGGGGGAGAGACCCAGTACTTC.

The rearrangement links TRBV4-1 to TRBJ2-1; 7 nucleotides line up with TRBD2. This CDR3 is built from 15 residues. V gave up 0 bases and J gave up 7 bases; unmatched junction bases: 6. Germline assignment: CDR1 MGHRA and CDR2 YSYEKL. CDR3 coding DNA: TGCGCCAGCAGCCAAGATTTGTTGGGAGGGAATGAGCAGTTCTTC. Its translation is CASSQDLLGGNEQFF.

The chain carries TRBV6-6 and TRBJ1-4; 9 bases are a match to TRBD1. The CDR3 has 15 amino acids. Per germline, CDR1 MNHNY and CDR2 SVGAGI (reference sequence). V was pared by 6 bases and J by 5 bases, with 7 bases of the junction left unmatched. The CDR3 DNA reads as TGTGCCAGCAGGACCCCGGACAGGGGAAATGAAAAACTGTTTTTT. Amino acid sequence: CASRTPDRGNEKLFF.

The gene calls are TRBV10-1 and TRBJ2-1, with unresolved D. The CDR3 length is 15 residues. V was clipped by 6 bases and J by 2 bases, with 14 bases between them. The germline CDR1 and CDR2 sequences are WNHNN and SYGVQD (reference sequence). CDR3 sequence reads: CASSQTPATYNEQFF. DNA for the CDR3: TGCGCCAGCAGCCAGACACCCGCGACCTACAATGAGCAGTTCTTC.

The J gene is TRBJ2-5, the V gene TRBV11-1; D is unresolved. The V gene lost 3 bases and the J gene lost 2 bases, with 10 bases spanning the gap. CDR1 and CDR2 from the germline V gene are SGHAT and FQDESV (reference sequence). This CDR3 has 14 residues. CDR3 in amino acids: CASSFVQAQETQYF. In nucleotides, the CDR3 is TGTGCCAGCAGCTTCGTCCAGGCGCAAGAGACCCAGTACTTC.

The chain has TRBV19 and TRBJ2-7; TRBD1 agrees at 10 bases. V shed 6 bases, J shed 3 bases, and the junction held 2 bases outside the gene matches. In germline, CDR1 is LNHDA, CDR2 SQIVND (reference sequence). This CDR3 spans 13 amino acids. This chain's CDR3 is CASRGTGDYEQYF. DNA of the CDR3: TGTGCCAGTAGAGGGACAGGGGACTACGAGCAGTACTTC.

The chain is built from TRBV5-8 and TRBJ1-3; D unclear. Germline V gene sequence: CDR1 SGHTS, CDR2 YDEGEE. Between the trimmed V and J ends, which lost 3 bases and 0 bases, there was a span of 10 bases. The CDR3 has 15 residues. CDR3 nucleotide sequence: TGTGCCAGCAGCTACTACGCCAGCTCTGGAAACACCATATATTTT. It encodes CASSYYASSGNTIYF.

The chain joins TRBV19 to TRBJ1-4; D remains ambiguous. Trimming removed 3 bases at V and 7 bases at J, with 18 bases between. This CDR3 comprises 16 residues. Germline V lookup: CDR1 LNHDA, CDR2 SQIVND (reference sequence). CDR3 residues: CASSMGSGRLSEKLFF. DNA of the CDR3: TGTGCCAGTAGTATGGGGAGTGGGAGGCTCTCTGAAAAACTGTTTTTT.

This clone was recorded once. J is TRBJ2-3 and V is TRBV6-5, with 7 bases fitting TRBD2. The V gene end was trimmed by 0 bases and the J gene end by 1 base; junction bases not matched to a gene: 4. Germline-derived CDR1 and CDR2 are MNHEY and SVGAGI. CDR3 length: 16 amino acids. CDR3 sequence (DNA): TGTGCCAGCAGTTACTCAGCGGGGACCCGCACAGATACGCAGTATTTT. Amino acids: CASSYSAGTRTDTQYF.

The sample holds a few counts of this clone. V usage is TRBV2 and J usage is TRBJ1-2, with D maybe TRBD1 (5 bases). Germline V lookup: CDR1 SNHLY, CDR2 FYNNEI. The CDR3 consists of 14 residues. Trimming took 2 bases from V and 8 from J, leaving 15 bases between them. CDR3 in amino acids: CASSEFGSGWGYTF. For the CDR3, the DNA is TGTGCCAGCAGTGAATTTGGTTCAGGGTGGGGCTACACCTTC.

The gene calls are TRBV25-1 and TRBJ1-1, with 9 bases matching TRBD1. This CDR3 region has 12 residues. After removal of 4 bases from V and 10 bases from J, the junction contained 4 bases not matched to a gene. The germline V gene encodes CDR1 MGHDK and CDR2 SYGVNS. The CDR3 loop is CASSGQGVRAFF. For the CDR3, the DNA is TGTGCCAGCAGTGGACAGGGGGTACGAGCTTTCTTT.

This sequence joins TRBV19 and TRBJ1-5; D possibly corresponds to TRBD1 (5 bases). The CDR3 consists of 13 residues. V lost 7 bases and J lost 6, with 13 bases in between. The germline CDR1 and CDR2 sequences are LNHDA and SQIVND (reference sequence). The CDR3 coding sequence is TGTGCCAGTACCCCCCTGGGGGGTCAGCCCCAGCATTTT. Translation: CASTPLGGQPQHF.

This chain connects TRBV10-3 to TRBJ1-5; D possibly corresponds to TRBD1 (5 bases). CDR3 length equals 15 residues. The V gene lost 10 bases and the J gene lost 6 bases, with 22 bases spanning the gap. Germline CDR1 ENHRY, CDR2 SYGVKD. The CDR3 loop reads CATTTGNREGQPQHF. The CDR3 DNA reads TGTGCCACCACAACAGGAAACCGGGAGGGTCAGCCCCAGCATTTT.

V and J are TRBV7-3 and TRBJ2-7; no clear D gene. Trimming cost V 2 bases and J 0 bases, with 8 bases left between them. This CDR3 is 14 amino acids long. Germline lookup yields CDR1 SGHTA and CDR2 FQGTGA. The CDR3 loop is CASSLLANSYEQYF. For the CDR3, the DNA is TGTGCCAGCAGCTTATTGGCCAACTCCTACGAGCAGTACTTC. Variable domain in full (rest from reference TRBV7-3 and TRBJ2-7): GAGVSQTPSNKVTEKGKYVELRCDPISGHTALYWYRQSLGQGPEFLIYFQGTGAADDSGLPNDRFFAVRPEGSVSTLKIQRTERGDSAVYLCASSLLANSYEQYFGPGTRLTVT.

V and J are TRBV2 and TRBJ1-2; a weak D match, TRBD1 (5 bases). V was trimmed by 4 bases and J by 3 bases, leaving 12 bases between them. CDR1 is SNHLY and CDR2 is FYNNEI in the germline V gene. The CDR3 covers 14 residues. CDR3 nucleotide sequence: TGTGCCAGCAGTGGGGGCAGGGCGCACTATGGCTACACCTTC. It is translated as CASSGGRAHYGYTF.

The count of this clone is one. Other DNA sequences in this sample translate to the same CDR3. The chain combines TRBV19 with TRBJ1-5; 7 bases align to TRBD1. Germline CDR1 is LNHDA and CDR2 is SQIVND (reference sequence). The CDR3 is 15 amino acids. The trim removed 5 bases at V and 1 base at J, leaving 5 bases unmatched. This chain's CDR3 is CASSPDRASNQPQHF. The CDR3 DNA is TGTGCCAGTAGTCCAGACAGGGCAAGCAATCAGCCCCAGCATTTT.

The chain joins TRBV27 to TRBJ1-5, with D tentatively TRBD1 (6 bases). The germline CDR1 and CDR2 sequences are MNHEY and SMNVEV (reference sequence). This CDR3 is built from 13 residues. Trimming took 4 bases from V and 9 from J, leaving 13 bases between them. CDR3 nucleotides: TGTGCCAGCAGTTGGGACACCGGTAGGCCCCAGCATTTT. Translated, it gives CASSWDTGRPQHF.

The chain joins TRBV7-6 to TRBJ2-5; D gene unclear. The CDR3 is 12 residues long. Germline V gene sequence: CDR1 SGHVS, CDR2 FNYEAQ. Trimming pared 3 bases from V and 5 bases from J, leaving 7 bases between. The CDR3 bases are TGTGCCAGCAGCTTCGGCGGTGAGACCCAGTACTTC. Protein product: CASSFGGETQYF.